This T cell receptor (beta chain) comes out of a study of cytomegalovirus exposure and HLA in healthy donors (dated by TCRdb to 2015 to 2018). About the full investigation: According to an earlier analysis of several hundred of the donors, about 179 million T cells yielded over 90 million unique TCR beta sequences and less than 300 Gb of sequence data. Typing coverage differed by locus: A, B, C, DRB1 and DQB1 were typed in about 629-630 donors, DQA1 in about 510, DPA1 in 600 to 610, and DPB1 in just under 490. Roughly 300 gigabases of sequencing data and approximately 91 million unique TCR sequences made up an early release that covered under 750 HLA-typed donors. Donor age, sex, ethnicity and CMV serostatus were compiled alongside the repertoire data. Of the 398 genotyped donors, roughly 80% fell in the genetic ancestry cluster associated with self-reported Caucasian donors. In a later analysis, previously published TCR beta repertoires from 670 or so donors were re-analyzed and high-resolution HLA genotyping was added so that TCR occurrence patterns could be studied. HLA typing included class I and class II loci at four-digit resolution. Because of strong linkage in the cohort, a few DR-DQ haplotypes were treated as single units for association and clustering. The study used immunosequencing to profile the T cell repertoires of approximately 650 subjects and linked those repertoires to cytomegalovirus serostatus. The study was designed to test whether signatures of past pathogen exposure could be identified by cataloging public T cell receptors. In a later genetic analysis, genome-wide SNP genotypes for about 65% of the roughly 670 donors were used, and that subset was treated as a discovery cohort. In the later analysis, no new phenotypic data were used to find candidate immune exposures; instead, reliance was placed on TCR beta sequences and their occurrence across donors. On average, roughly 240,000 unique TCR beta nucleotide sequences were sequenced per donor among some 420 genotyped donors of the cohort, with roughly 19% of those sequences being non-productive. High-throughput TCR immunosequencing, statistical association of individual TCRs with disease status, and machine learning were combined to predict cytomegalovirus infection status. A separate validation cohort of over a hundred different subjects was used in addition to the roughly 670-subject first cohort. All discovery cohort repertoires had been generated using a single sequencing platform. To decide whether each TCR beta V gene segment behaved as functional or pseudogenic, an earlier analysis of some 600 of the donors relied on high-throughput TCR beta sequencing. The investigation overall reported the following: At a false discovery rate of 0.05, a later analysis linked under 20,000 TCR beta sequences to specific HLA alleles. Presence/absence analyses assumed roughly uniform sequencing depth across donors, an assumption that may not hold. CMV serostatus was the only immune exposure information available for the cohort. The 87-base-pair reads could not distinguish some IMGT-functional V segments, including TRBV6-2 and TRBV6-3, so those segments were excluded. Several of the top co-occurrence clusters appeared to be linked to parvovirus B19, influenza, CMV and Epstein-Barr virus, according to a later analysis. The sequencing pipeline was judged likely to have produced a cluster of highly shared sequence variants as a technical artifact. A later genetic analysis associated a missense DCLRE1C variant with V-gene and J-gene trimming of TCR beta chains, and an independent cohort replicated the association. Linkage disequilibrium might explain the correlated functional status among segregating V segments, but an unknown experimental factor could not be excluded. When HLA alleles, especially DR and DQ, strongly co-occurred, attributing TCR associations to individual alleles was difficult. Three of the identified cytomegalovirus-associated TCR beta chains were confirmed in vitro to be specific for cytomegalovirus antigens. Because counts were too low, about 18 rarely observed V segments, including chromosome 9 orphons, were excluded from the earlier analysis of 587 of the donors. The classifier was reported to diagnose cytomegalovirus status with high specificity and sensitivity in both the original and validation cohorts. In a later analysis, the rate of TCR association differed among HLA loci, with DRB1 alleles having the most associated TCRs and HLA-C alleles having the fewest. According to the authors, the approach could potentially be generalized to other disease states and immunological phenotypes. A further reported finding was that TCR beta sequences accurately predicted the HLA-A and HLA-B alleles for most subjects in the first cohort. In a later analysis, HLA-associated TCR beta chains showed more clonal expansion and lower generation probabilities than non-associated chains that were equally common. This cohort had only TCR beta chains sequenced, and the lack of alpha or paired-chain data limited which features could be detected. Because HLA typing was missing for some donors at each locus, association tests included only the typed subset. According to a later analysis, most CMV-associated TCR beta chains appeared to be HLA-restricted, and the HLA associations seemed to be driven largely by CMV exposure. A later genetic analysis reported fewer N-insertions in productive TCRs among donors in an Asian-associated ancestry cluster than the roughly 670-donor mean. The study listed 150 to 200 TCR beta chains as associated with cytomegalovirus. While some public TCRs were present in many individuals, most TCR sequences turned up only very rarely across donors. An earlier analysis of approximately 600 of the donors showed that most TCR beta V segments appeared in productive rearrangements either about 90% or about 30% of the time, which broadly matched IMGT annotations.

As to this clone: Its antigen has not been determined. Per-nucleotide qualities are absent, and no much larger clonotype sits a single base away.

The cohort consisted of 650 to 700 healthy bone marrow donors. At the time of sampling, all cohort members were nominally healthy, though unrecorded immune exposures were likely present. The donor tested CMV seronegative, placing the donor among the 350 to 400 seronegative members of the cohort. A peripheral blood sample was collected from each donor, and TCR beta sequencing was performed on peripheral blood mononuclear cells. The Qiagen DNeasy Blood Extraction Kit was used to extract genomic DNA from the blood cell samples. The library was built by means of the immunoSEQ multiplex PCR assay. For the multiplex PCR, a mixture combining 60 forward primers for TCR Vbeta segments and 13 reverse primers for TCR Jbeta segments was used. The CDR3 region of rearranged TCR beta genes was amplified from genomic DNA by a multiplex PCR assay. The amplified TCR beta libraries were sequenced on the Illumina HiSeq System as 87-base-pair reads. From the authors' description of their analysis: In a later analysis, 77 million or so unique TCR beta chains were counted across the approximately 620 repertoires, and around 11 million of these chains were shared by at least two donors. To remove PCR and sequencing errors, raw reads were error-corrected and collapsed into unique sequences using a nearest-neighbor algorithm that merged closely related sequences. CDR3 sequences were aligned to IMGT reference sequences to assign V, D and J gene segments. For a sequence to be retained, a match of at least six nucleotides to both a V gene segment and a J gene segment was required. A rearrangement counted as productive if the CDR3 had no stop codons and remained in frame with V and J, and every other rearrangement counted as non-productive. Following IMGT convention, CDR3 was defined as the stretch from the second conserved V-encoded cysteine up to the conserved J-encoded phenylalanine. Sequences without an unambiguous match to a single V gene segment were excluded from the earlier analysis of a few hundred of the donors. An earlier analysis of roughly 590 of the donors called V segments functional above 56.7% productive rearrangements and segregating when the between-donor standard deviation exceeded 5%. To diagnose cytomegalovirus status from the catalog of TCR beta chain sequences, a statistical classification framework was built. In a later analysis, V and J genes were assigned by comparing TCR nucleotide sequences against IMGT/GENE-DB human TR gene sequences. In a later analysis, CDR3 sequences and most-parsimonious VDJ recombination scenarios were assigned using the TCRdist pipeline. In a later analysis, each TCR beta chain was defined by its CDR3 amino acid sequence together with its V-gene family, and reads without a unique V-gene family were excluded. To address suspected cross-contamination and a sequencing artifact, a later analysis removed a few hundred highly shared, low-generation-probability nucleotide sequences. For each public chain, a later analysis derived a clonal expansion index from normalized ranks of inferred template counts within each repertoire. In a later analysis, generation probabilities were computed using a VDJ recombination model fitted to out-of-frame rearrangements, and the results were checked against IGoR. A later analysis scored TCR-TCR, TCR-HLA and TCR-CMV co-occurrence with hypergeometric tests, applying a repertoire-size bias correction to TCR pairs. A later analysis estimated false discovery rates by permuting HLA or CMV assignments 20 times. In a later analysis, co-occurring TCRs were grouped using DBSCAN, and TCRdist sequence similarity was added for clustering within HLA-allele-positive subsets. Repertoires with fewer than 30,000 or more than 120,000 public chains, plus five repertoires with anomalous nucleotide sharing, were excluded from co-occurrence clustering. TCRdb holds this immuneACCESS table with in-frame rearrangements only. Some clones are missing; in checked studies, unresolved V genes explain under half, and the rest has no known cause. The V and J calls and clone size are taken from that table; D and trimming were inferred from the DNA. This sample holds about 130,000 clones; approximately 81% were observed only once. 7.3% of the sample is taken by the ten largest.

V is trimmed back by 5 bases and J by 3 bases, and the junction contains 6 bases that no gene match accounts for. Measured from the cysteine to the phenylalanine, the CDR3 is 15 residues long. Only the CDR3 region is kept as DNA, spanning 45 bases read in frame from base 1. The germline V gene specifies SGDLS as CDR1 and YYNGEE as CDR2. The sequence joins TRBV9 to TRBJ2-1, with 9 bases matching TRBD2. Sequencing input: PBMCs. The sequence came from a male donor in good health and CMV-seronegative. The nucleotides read TGTGCCAGCAGTGGCGGGGGGGCCTACTACAATGAGCAGTTCTTC. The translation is CASSGGGAYYNEQFF.